What follows are 15 T cell receptor beta chains derived from one specimen sequenced in a study of circulating and synovial CD4+ cells in juvenile arthritis. The repertoire was sequenced with immunoSEQ multiplex PCR; TCRdb's copy has only in-frame clones and lacks some. The sample includes about 1,500 clones, approximately 91% seen only once; the top ten take under 4%. The specimen sequenced was HLA-DR+ CD4+ T cells from blood. The subset: circulating pathogenic-like lymphocytes, sorted as HLA-DR+CD14-CD3+CD4+CD25low/- blood T cells. These receptors came from a human donor with juvenile idiopathic arthritis.

The gene calls are TRBV10-1 and TRBJ2-2; TRBD2 matches 8 bases. Germline V gene lookup returns CDR1 WNHNN and CDR2 SYGVQD (reference sequence). J lost 0 bases, V lost 2 bases, and 8 bases had no gene match. This CDR3 has 18 residues. For the CDR3, the DNA is TGCGCCAGCAGTGAGGGGGGGCGGGGGGTCGCGAACACCGGGGAGCTGTTTTTT. Its protein product is CASSEGGRGVANTGELFF.

CDR3 residues: CASSADDRGGNTEAFF. CDR3 DNA sequence: TGTGCCAGTAGTGCAGATGACAGGGGGGGGAACACTGAAGCTTTCTTT. The gene calls are TRBV19 and TRBJ1-1; 9 bases match TRBD1. Trimming at V came to 5 bases and at J to 1 base, leaving 8 bases not matched to a gene. There are 16 residues in the CDR3. In germline, CDR1 is LNHDA, CDR2 SQIVND (reference sequence).

This clone occurred a few times. The chain combines TRBV28 with TRBJ2-1, with D possibly being TRBD2 (6 bases). V was cut by 6 bases and J by 0 bases, with 15 bases left in between. CDR3 length equals 16 residues. Germline V gene lookup returns CDR1 MDHEN and CDR2 SYDVKM. CDR3 sequence reads: CASSHSGRGSYNEQFF. DNA of the CDR3: TGTGCCAGCAGCCATAGCGGCCGAGGCTCCTACAATGAGCAGTTCTTC. Using reference TRBV28 and TRBJ2-1 for the parts outside the CDR3, the full variable domain is DVKVTQSSRYLVKRTGEKVFLECVQDMDHENMFWYRQDPGLGLRLIYFSYDVKMKEKGDIPEGYSVSREKKERFSLILESASTNQTSMYLCASSHSGRGSYNEQFFGPGTRLTVL.

The chain employs TRBV2 and TRBJ1-1; D is possibly TRBD1 (5 bases). With 8 bases removed from V and 5 bases from J, the gap between germline ends came to 15 bases. Germline-derived CDR1 and CDR2 are SNHLY and FYNNEI. The CDR3 is 13 amino acids. For the CDR3, the DNA is TGTGCCAGCGGGTTGGGGCGGGGGACTGAAGCTTTCTTT. Its protein is CASGLGRGTEAFF.

V and J are TRBV6-5 and TRBJ2-1, with TRBD1 matching 9 bases. Germline assignment: CDR1 MNHEY and CDR2 SVGAGI. The CDR3 length is 15 residues. J was trimmed by 9 bases and V by 5 bases; bases with no gene match: 11. CDR3 nucleotides: TGTGCCAGCAGTAACGTCTGGACAGGGGAAGGTGAGCAGTTCTTC. Amino acids: CASSNVWTGEGEQFF.

This chain joins TRBV19 and TRBJ2-2; weak D call: TRBD1 (7 bases). CDR1 and CDR2 from the germline V gene are LNHDA and SQIVND (reference sequence). This CDR3 spans 13 amino acids. Trimming pared 5 bases from V and 6 bases from J, leaving 10 bases between. The CDR3 loop reads CASSQGEAGELFF. Here the CDR3 DNA reads TGTGCCAGTAGTCAGGGGGAGGCCGGGGAGCTGTTTTTT. Filled out from reference TRBV19 and TRBJ2-2, the complete variable domain reads DGGITQSPKYLFRKEGQNVTLSCEQNLNHDAMYWYRQDPGQGLRLIYYSQIVNDFQKGDIAEGYSVSREKKESFPLTVTSAQKNPTAFYLCASSQGEAGELFFGEGSRLTVL.

The chain employs TRBV29-1 and TRBJ2-3; 9 positions match TRBD2. The CDR3 sequence is 15 residues long. V shed 4 bases and J 9 bases; nucleotides not matched to a gene: 14. Germline values: CDR1 SQVTM, CDR2 ANQGSEA. The CDR3 reads CSVGGVAGVLGTQYF. The DNA for the CDR3 is TGCAGCGTTGGGGGAGTAGCGGGAGTTTTGGGAACGCAGTATTTT.

The chain combines TRBV20-1 with TRBJ1-2; 8 bases match TRBD1. The CDR3 has 11 amino acids. V lost 6 bases and J lost 8; bases outside the gene matches: 5. Germline-derived CDR1 and CDR2 are DFQATT and SNEGSKA (reference sequence). CDR3 nucleotide sequence: TGCAGTGCGCCGACAGGGGAAGGCTACACCTTC. Protein sequence: CSAPTGEGYTF.

This sequence joins TRBV10-3 and TRBJ1-2; 11 bases match TRBD1. The junction had 1 base not matched to a gene; V was cut back by 5 bases and J by 2 bases. The CDR3 is 14 amino acids. The germline gives CDR1 ENHRY, CDR2 SYGVKD. As DNA, the CDR3 is TGTGCCATCAGTAGGGACAGGGGGAACTATGGCTACACCTTC. Translation: CAISRDRGNYGYTF.

The V call is TRBV7-9, the J call TRBJ2-7; tentatively, D is TRBD2 (5 bases). Trimming left V 6 bases short and J 3 bases short, with 12 bases between. The CDR3 sequence is 13 residues long. Germline CDR1 SEHNR, CDR2 FQNEAQ (reference sequence). The CDR3 bases are TGTGCCAGCAGTCCCAACGGACTCTACGAGCAGTACTTC. It is translated as CASSPNGLYEQYF.

The DNA of the CDR3 is TGTGCCAGCAGCATAGACAGGGTCGAAGCGAGCTCCTACGAGCAGTACTTC. This encodes CASSIDRVEASSYEQYF. This chain uses TRBV28 with TRBJ2-7; TRBD1 agrees at 7 bases. The CDR3 loop spans 17 amino acids. Per the germline V gene, CDR1 is MDHEN and CDR2 is SYDVKM. Trimming took 6 bases from V and 0 from J; bases not matched to a gene: 14.

This rearrangement joins TRBV5-1 to TRBJ1-2; D possibly corresponds to TRBD1 (5 bases). The germline gives CDR1 SGHRS, CDR2 YFSETQ. Deletions cut 0 bases from V and 7 bases from J, with 13 bases between. This CDR3 comprises 14 residues. The CDR3 nucleotides read TGCGCCAGCAGCTTGGTGGGGGGAGAAGGTGGCTACACCTTC. As protein: CASSLVGGEGGYTF.

V is TRBV6-1 and J is TRBJ2-3; 9 nucleotides line up with TRBD2. This CDR3 comprises 14 residues. V lost 6 bases and J lost 2; bases outside the gene matches: 3. The germline V gene encodes CDR1 MNHNS and CDR2 SASEGT. The CDR3 protein is CASRASGNTDTQYF. CDR3 nucleotides: TGTGCCAGCAGGGCTAGCGGGAACACAGATACGCAGTATTTT.

The rearrangement uses TRBV29-1 and TRBJ2-3; 9 bases map to TRBD2. Germline V lookup: CDR1 SQVTM, CDR2 ANQGSEA. The J segment lost 0 bases and the V segment lost 5 bases, leaving 6 bases of the junction unmatched. The CDR3 runs to 15 residues. For the CDR3, the DNA is TGCAGCGTTCCGACTAGCGGCCTTAGCACAGATACGCAGTATTTT. Translated, it gives CSVPTSGLSTDTQYF.

V is TRBV30 and J is TRBJ2-6; D is undetermined. The germline V gene has CDR1 GTSNPN and CDR2 SVGIG (reference sequence). The V end lost 3 bases, the J end lost 2 bases, and 11 bases lay between the germline ends. The CDR3 sequence is 15 residues long. CDR3 residues: CAWRSRQAGANVLTF. In DNA, the CDR3 is TGTGCCTGGAGATCAAGGCAGGCTGGGGCCAACGTCCTGACTTTC.